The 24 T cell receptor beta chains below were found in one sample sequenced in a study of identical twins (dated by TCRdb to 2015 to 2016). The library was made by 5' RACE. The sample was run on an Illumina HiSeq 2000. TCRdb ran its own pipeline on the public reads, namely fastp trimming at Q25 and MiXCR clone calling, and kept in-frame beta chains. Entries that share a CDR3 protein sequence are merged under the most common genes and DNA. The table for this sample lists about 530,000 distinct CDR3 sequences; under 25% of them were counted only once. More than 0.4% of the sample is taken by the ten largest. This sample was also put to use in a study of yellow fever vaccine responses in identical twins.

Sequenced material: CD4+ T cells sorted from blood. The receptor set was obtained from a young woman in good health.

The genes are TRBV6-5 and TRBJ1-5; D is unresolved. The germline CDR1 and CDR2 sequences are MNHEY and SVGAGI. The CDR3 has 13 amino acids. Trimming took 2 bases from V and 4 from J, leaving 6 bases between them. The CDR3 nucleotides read TGTGCCAGCAGTTACAGGGCTAATCAGCCCCAGCATTTT. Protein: CASSYRANQPQHF.

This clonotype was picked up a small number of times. The DNA of the CDR3 is TGCAGTGCTAAACCCGGGACACAAAACAATGAGCAGTTCTTC. Protein product: CSAKPGTQNNEQFF. The rearrangement joins TRBV20-1 to TRBJ2-1; TRBD1 might be the D (6 bases). The CDR3 is made up of 14 amino acids. V lost 4 bases and J 5 bases, leaving 15 bases between the germline ends. CDR1 and CDR2 (germline): DFQATT, SNEGSKA (reference sequence).

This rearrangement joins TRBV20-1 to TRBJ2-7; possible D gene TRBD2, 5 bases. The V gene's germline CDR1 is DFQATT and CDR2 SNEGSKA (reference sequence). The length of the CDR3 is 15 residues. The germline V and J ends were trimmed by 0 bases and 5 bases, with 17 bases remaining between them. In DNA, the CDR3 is TGCAGTGCTAGAGATTCCGCCCTGATTAGCGACGAGCAGTACGTC. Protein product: CSARDSALISDEQYV.

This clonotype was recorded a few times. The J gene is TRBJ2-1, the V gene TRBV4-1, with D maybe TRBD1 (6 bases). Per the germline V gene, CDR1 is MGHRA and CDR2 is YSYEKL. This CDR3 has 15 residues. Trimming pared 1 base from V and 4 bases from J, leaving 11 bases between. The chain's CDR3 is CASSQVWGLYNEQFF. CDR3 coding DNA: TGCGCCAGCAGCCAAGTTTGGGGGCTTTACAATGAGCAGTTCTTC.

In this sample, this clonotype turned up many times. The CDR3 spells CAIRDSTGELFF. The CDR3 DNA reads as TGTGCCATCAGAGACAGTACCGGGGAGCTGTTTTTT. The rearrangement uses TRBV10-3 and TRBJ2-2; D perhaps matches TRBD1 (5 bases). Trimming took 6 bases from V and 5 from J, leaving 7 bases between them. The CDR3 extends over 12 amino acids. Per germline, CDR1 ENHRY and CDR2 SYGVKD.

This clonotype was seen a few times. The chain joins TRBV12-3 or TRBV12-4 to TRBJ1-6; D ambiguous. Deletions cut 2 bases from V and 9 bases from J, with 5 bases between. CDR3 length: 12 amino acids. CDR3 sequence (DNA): TGTGCCAGCAGTTTACGTGTTTCACCCCTCCACTTT. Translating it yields CASSLRVSPLHF.

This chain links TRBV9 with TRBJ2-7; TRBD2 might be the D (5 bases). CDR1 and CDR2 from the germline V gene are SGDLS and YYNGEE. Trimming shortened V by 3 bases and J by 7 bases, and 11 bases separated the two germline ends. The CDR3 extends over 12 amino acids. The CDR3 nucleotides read TGTGCCAGCAGCGCGGATGGAGGAGAGCAGTACTTC. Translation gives CASSADGGEQYF.

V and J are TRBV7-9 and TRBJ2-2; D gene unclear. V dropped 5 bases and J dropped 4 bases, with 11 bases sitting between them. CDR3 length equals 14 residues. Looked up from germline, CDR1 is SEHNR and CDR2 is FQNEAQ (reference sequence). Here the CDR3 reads CASSTGPSTGELFF. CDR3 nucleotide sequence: TGTGCCAGCAGCACCGGACCCTCCACCGGGGAGCTGTTTTTT.

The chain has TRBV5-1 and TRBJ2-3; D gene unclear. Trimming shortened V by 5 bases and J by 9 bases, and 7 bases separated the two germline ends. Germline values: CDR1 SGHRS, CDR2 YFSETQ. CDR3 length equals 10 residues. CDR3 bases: TGCGCCAGCAGGGACCCCACGCAGTATTTT. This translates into CASRDPTQYF.

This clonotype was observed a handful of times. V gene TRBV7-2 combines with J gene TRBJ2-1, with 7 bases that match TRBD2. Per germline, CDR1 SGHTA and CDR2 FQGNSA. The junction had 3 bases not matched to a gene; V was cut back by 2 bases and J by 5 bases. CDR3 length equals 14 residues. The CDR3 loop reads CASSLRREDNEQFF. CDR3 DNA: TGTGCCAGCAGCTTACGACGGGAGGACAATGAGCAGTTCTTC.

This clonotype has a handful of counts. The CDR3 nucleotides are TGTGCCAGCAGCCCCGGACAGGGGGCACACTACGAGCAGTACGTC. Translated: CASSPGQGAHYEQYV. The J gene is TRBJ2-7, the V gene TRBV12-3 or TRBV12-4; 11 nucleotides align to TRBD1. The V segment lost 6 bases and the J segment 3 bases; nucleotides outside the gene matches: 7. There are 15 residues in the CDR3.

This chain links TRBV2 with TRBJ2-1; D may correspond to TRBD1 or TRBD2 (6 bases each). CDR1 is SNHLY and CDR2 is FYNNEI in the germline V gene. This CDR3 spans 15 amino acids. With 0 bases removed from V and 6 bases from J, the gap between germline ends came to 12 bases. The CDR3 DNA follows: TGTGCCAGCAGTGAAGCAGGGGGAGGTCGCAATGAGCAGTTCTTC. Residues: CASSEAGGGRNEQFF.

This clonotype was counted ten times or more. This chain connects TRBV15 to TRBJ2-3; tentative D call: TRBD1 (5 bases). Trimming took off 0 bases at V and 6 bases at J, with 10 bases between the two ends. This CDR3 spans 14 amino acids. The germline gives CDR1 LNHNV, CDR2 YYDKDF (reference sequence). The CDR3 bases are TGTGCCACCAGCAGAGAGATAGCAGGGGATACGCAGTATTTT. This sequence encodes CATSREIAGDTQYF.

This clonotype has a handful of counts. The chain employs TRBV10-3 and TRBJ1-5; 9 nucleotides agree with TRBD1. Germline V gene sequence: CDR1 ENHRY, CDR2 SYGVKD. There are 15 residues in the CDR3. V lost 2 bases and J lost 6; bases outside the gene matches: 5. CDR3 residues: CAISEMDRGSQPQHF. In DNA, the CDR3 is TGTGCCATCAGTGAGATGGACAGGGGATCTCAGCCCCAGCATTTT.

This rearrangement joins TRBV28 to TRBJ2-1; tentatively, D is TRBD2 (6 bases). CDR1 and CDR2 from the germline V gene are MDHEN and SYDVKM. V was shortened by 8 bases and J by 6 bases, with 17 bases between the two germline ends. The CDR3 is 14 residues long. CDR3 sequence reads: CASGWGLNSNEQFF. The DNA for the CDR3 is TGTGCCAGCGGTTGGGGACTTAATTCCAATGAGCAGTTCTTC.

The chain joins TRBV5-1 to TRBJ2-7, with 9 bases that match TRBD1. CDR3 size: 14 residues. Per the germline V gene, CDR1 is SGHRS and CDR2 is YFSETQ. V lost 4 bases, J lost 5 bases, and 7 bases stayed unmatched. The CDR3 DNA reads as TGCGCCAGCAGCCCCCTGGGACAGGGCCACGAGCAGTACGTC. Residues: CASSPLGQGHEQYV.

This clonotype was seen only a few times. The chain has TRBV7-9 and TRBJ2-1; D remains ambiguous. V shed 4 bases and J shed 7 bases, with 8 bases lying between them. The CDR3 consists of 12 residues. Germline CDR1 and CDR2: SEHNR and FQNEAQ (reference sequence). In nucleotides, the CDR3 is TGTGCCAGCAGCTACCTAGATAATGAGCAGTTCTTC. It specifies CASSYLDNEQFF.

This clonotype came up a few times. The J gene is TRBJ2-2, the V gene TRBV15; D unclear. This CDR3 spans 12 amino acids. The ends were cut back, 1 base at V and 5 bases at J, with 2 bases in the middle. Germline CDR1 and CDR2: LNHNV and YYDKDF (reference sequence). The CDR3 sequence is CATSRVTGELFF. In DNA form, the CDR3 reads TGTGCCACCAGCAGAGTAACCGGGGAGCTGTTTTTT.

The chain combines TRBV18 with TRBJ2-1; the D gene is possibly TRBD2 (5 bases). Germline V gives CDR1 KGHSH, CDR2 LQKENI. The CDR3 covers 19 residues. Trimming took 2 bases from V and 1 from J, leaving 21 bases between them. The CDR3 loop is CASSPKGASSGGSYNEQFF. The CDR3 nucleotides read TGTGCCAGCTCACCAAAAGGCGCTAGCAGCGGTGGGTCCTACAATGAGCAGTTCTTC.

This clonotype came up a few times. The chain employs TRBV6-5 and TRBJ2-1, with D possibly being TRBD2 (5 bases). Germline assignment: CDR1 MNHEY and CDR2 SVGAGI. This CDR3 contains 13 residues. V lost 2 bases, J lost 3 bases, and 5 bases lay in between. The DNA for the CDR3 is TGTGCCAGCAGTTACCGGGACTACAATGAGCAGTTCTTC. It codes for CASSYRDYNEQFF.

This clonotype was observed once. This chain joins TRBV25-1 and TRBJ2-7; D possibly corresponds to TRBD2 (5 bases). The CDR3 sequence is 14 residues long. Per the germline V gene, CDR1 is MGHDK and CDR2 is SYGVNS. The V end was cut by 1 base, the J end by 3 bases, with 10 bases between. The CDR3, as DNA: TGTGCCAGCAGTGAATCCACGGGATTCTACGAGCAGTACTTC. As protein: CASSESTGFYEQYF.

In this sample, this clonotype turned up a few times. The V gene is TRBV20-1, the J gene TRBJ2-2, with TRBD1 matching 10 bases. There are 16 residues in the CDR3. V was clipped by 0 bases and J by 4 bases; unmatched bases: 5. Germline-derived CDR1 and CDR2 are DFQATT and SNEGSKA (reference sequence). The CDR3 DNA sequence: TGCAGTGCTAGAGATCCCGGACAGGGGGGCACCGGGGAGCTGTTTTTT. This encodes CSARDPGQGGTGELFF.

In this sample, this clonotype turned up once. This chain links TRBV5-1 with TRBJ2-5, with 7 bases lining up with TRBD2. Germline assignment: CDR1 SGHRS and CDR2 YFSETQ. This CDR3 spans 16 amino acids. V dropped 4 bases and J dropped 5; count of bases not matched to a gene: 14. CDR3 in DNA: TGCGCCAGCAGCCCCGGGGCTAGCGGAGCCCGGGAGACCCAGTACTTC. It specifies CASSPGASGARETQYF. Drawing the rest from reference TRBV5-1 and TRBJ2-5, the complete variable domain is KAGVTQTPRYLIKTRGQQVTLSCSPISGHRSVSWYQQTPGQGLQFLFEYFSETQRNKGNFPGRFSGRQFSNSRSEMNVSTLELGDSALYLCASSPGASGARETQYFGPGTRLLVL.

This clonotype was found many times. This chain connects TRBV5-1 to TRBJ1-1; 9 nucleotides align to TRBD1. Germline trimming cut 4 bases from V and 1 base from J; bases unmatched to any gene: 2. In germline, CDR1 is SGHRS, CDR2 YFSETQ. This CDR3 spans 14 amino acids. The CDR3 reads CASSKGQGNTEAFF. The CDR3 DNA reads TGCGCCAGCAGCAAGGGACAGGGGAACACTGAAGCTTTCTTT.